A single sample is the source of the 23 T cell receptor beta chains below, sequenced in a study of blood T cell repertoires in COVID-19. Clones were sequenced by immunoSEQ multiplex PCR, and TCRdb holds only the in-frame ones, with some missing. The table includes some 74,000 clones, over 70% detected once. Sample: peripheral blood. These receptors all come from a human donor in a cohort sampled during active COVID-19.

The genes are TRBV18 and TRBJ2-5; the match to TRBD2 covers 8 bases. J was trimmed by 0 bases and V by 5 bases; bases with no gene match: 5. CDR3 length: 15 residues. The V gene's germline CDR1 is KGHSH and CDR2 LQKENI. CDR3 in DNA: TGTGCCAGCTCATCTCAGCGGGGGCACCAAGAGACCCAGTACTTC. Translating gives CASSSQRGHQETQYF. The entire variable domain, with the rest obtained from reference TRBV18 and TRBJ2-5, is as follows: NAGVMQNPRHLVRRRGQEARLRCSPMKGHSHVYWYRQLPEEGLKFMVYLQKENIIDESGMPKERFSAEFPKEGPSILRIQQVVRGDSAAYFCASSSQRGHQETQYFGPGTRLLVL.

This rearrangement joins TRBV15 to TRBJ2-7; 7 bases match TRBD1. CDR3 length equals 14 residues. Germline V gene sequence: CDR1 LNHNV, CDR2 YYDKDF (reference sequence). The V and J ends lost 7 bases and 8 bases, in that order; junction bases with no gene match: 14. The CDR3 reads CATTKTGTGEQQYF. CDR3 coding DNA: TGTGCCACCACGAAAACGGGAACAGGGGAGCAGCAGTACTTC.

This clone was counted only a few times. The chain couples TRBV6-6 to TRBJ1-5; the match to TRBD1 covers 7 bases. The CDR3 runs 17 residues. V was clipped by 7 bases and J by 1 base; unmatched bases: 13. Germline V gives CDR1 MNHNY, CDR2 SVGAGI (reference sequence). CDR3 in DNA: TGTGCCAGCAATCGACAGGGTAAAGGGGTGAGCAATCAGCCCCAGCATTTT. It encodes CASNRQGKGVSNQPQHF.

This clone came up many times. The V call is TRBV2, the J call TRBJ1-1; TRBD1 agrees at 7 bases. The CDR3 contains 14 residues. The ends lost 6 bases at V and 6 bases at J; junction bases unmatched: 10. Germline CDR1 reads SNHLY; CDR2 reads FYNNEI. The CDR3 is CASSWVQGLPEAFF. The CDR3 DNA follows: TGTGCCAGCAGCTGGGTACAGGGGCTCCCTGAAGCTTTCTTT.

The chain links TRBV19 to TRBJ1-5; the D gene is possibly TRBD1 (5 bases). Looked up from germline, CDR1 is LNHDA and CDR2 is SQIVND (reference sequence). CDR3 length equals 15 residues. Trimming cost V 6 bases and J 1 base, with 13 bases left between them. The CDR3 region is CASRTGGGSNQPQHF. The CDR3 DNA sequence: TGTGCCAGTAGGACGGGCGGGGGGAGCAATCAGCCCCAGCATTTT.

The chain couples TRBV12-3 or TRBV12-4 to TRBJ1-4, with TRBD1 matching over 9 bases. CDR3 length equals 13 residues. The V and J ends lost 3 bases and 9 bases, in that order; junction bases with no gene match: 2. CDR3 amino acids: CASSLGQGKKLFF. CDR3 nucleotides: TGTGCCAGCAGTTTGGGACAGGGTAAAAAACTGTTTTTT.

This clone was observed once. This chain links TRBV5-6 with TRBJ1-4; 9 bases align to TRBD1. The germline V gene encodes CDR1 SGHDT and CDR2 YYEEEE. Trimming cost V 1 base and J 4 bases; bases outside gene matches: 5. This CDR3 is built from 16 residues. The chain's CDR3 is CASSLSWGQGNEKLFF. The CDR3 region has the DNA TGTGCCAGCAGCTTGTCTTGGGGACAGGGTAATGAAAAACTGTTTTTT.

The genes are TRBV16 and TRBJ1-1; tentative D call: TRBD1 (5 bases). Trimming stripped 0 bases from V and 1 base from J, with 15 bases between. In germline, CDR1 is KGHSY, CDR2 FQNENV. The CDR3 length is 17 residues. As DNA, the CDR3 is TGTGCCAGCAGCCAATCCGGGAGGGGTCGGGGGAACACTGAAGCTTTCTTT. Its translation: CASSQSGRGRGNTEAFF.

The genes are TRBV21-1 and TRBJ2-7; TRBD2, as called in the table, went unchecked against the DNA. TRBV21-1 corresponds to a pseudogene. The CDR3 covers 16 residues. The CDR3 loop is CASSKPVEGNSYEQYV. CDR3 DNA sequence: TGTGCCAGCAGCAAACCGGTGGAGGGAAACTCCTACGAGCAGTACGTC.

The chain carries TRBV5-1 and TRBJ2-1, with 7 bases fitting TRBD2. This CDR3 is 15 amino acids long. Germline values: CDR1 SGHRS, CDR2 YFSETQ. Losses at the gene ends were 0 bases for V and 4 bases for J; bases not matched to a gene: 4. CDR3 in amino acids: CASSLVSSGYNEQFF. The CDR3 DNA reads TGCGCCAGCAGCTTGGTGTCTAGCGGATACAATGAGCAGTTCTTC.

This chain links TRBV7-8 with TRBJ1-6; D is possibly TRBD1 (6 bases). Trimming stripped 5 bases from V and 10 bases from J, with 18 bases between. CDR1 is SGHVS, CDR2 FQNEAQ, per germline. This CDR3 has 15 amino acids. For the CDR3, the DNA is TGTGCCAGCAGCACGCGGACAGCCGGGGACTCACCCCTCCACTTT. It translates to CASSTRTAGDSPLHF.

This clone was found a few times. The junction departs from germline at one end; a sequencing error may be responsible. V and J are TRBV10-2 and TRBJ2-1; perhaps TRBD2 as D (5 bases). The CDR3 loop spans 13 amino acids. Germline V lookup: CDR1 WSHSY, CDR2 SAAADI. CDR3 nucleotide sequence: TGCGCCAGCAGAGAGTACTCGGGGAATGAGCAGTTCTTC. Its protein product is CASREYSGNEQFF.

This clone has a count of ten or more. The chain links TRBV28 to TRBJ1-2, with a weak D call TRBD1 (5 bases). The CDR3 sequence is 14 residues long. The V gene lost 6 bases and the J gene lost 13 bases, with 24 bases spanning the gap. From germline, CDR1 is MDHEN and CDR2 SYDVKM. CDR3 coding DNA: TGTGCCAGCAGCCCCCCCCGACAGCCCGGCGCAGGCACCTTC. Its translation: CASSPPRQPGAGTF.

The rearrangement uses TRBV4-2 and TRBJ2-1; D might be TRBD2 (5 bases). Trimming took 2 bases from V and 0 from J, leaving 14 bases between them. The length of the CDR3 is 17 residues. Germline assignment: CDR1 LGHNA and CDR2 YNFKEQ. CDR3 DNA sequence: TGTGCCAGCAGCCAATTACGGACGGGAAGCTCCTACAATGAGCAGTTCTTC. Its translation: CASSQLRTGSSYNEQFF.

The V call is TRBV7-9, the J call TRBJ1-2; tentative D call: TRBD1 (5 bases). CDR1 is SEHNR, CDR2 FQNEAQ, per germline (reference sequence). The CDR3 runs to 14 residues. Trimming took off 2 bases at V and 4 bases at J, with 11 bases between the two ends. CDR3 region: CASSLFSGGYGYTF. In DNA form, the CDR3 reads TGTGCCAGCAGCTTATTTTCGGGGGGCTATGGCTACACCTTC.

The chain is built from TRBV7-3 and TRBJ1-5, with 7 positions matching TRBD1. The germline V gene encodes CDR1 SGHTA and CDR2 FQGTGA. The CDR3 contains 15 residues. Trimming removed 4 bases from V and 6 bases from J; junction bases left unmatched: 9. In DNA, the CDR3 is TGTGCCAGCAGCTCGCTAACAGGGGAAAGTCAGCCCCAGCATTTT. It specifies CASSSLTGESQPQHF.

The chain carries TRBV11-2 and TRBJ2-1; D not certain. The CDR3 extends over 14 amino acids. V was pared by 5 bases and J by 9 bases, with 17 bases between. Germline V gene sequence: CDR1 SGHAT, CDR2 FQNNGV. In DNA, the CDR3 is TGTGCCAGCAGCCCCCGCACGTGGCAAAGTGAGCAGTTCTTC. This translates into CASSPRTWQSEQFF.

The chain links TRBV18 to TRBJ2-5, with 8 bases lining up with TRBD2. The CDR3 spans 13 residues. Germline CDR1 is KGHSH and CDR2 is LQKENI. The V segment lost 2 bases and the J segment 5 bases; nucleotides outside the gene matches: 1. CDR3 region: CASSPGLAETQYF. The CDR3 DNA reads as TGTGCCAGCTCACCAGGACTAGCCGAGACCCAGTACTTC.

This clone was counted once. The chain combines TRBV2 with TRBJ2-5, with D unresolved. Germline V CDR1 and CDR2: SNHLY, FYNNEI. This CDR3 comprises 15 residues. V was shortened by 3 bases and J by 2 bases, with 13 bases between the two germline ends. CDR3 sequence: CASSEVKNIQETQYF. For the CDR3, the DNA is TGTGCCAGCAGTGAGGTCAAAAACATACAAGAGACCCAGTACTTC.

The chain recombines TRBV27 with TRBJ1-4, with D possibly TRBD1 on 5 matching bases. This CDR3 contains 14 residues. The germline V gene has CDR1 MNHEY and CDR2 SMNVEV (reference sequence). Trimming removed 6 bases from V and 4 bases from J, with 12 bases in between. The CDR3 sequence is CASSPREDNEKLFF. The CDR3 DNA reads TGTGCCAGCAGCCCCAGGGAAGATAATGAAAAACTGTTTTTT. The variable domain in full, completed from reference TRBV27 and TRBJ1-4, reads EAQVTQNPRYLITVTGKKLTVTCSQNMNHEYMSWYRQDPGLGLRQIYYSMNVEVTDKGDVPEGYKVSRKEKRNFPLILESPSPNQTSLYFCASSPREDNEKLFFGSGTQLSVL.

The V gene is TRBV20-1, the J gene TRBJ2-4, with D possibly being TRBD2 (5 bases). Per the germline V gene, CDR1 is DFQATT and CDR2 is SNEGSKA (reference sequence). V was shortened by 3 bases and J by 5 bases, with 14 bases between the two germline ends. CDR3 length: 14 amino acids. The CDR3 region is CSASLIGSENIQYF. CDR3 sequence (DNA): TGCAGTGCTAGTCTTATAGGGAGCGAAAACATTCAGTACTTC.

The chain recombines TRBV19 with TRBJ1-1; 12 bases line up with TRBD1. CDR1 is LNHDA, CDR2 SQIVND, per germline (reference sequence). The junction had 10 bases not matched to a gene; V was cut back by 5 bases and J by 3 bases. This CDR3 contains 17 residues. CDR3 DNA sequence: TGTGCCAGTAGTTTGGGGGGACAGGGGGCGAGGGACACTGAAGCTTTCTTT. It translates to CASSLGGQGARDTEAFF.

The gene calls are TRBV7-2 and TRBJ1-3; TRBD1 matches 8 bases. This CDR3 contains 14 residues. Trimming at V came to 6 bases and at J to 9 bases, leaving 10 bases not matched to a gene. CDR1 is SGHTA, CDR2 FQGNSA, per germline. The CDR3 coding sequence is TGTGCCAGCAGACAGGGGGGTCTGGTCGGCACCATATATTTT. Its translation: CASRQGGLVGTIYF.